Listed below are T cell receptor beta chains from one sample, sequenced in a study of regulatory T cells in long-lasting Graves disease. TCRdb used MiXCR to reprocess the multiplex PCR reads, holding one entry per CDR3 protein. The sample records 700,000 or so distinct CDR3 sequences, around 30% being singletons. Material: peripheral blood mononuclear cells (PBMCs), obtained when the disease was refractory, from a patient treated with antithyroid drugs. These receptors all come from a female donor with Graves disease. The CDR3 runs from the conserved cysteine through the conserved F or W. The D gene is left open where the match is weak. Some rows mark clone size as missing; the rest say once, few, many or name a class of expanded clone.

size: few; V: TRBV29-1; J: TRBJ1-1; D: TRBD1; DNA: TGCAGCGTTGCAAGTCAGGGGGGCTACCAGAACACTGAAGCTTTCTTT; CDR3: CSVASQGGYQNTEAFF
size: .; V: TRBV7-9; J: TRBJ1-4; D: .; DNA: TGTGCCAGCAGCCCCGGGTTGACTAATGAAAAACTGTTTTTT; CDR3: CASSPGLTNEKLFF
size: .; V: TRBV27; J: TRBJ1-5; D: TRBD1; DNA: TGTGCCAGCAGAAGGACAGGGGGTTATAGCAATCAGCCCCAGCATTTT; CDR3: CASRRTGGYSNQPQHF
size: few; V: TRBV7-9; J: TRBJ2-7; D: .; DNA: TGTGCCAGCAGCCCTTCTGGGCCCCACGAGCAGTACTTC; CDR3: CASSPSGPHEQYF
size: .; V: TRBV6-1; J: TRBJ2-7; D: TRBD1; DNA: TGTGCCAGCAGTGAATCGGGACAGGGTGGCGAGCAGTACTTC; CDR3: CASSESGQGGEQYF
size: many; V: TRBV20-1; J: TRBJ1-5; D: .; DNA: TGCAGTGCTAGAACTTCGCAGAGCAATCAGCCCCAGCATTTT; CDR3: CSARTSQSNQPQHF
size: few; V: TRBV7-2; J: TRBJ1-5; D: TRBD1; DNA: TGTGCCAGCAGCCGGGACAGACCTCCGCCCCAGCATTTT; CDR3: CASSRDRPPPQHF
size: few; V: TRBV14; J: TRBJ2-7; D: .; DNA: TGTGCCAGCAGCCAAGATTTGGGGACGGCATCTTACGAGCAGTACTTC; CDR3: CASSQDLGTASYEQYF
size: few; V: TRBV5-1; J: TRBJ1-5; D: .; DNA: TGCGCCAGCAGCCCGACAGAGGTAGGGCAGCCCCAGCATTTT; CDR3: CASSPTEVGQPQHF
size: many; V: TRBV3-1; J: TRBJ2-2; D: .; DNA: TGTGCCAGCAGCCTTTCCTTCCTCACCGGGGAGCTGTTTTTT; CDR3: CASSLSFLTGELFF
size: few; V: TRBV18; J: TRBJ1-1; D: .; DNA: TGTGCCAGCTCACCGTTCACAGGGAGGTCGAACACTGAAGCTTTCTTT; CDR3: CASSPFTGRSNTEAFF
size: .; V: TRBV2; J: TRBJ1-4; D: TRBD1; DNA: TGTGCCACCCAGGACAGGGCGACTGAAAAACTGTTTTTT; CDR3: CATQDRATEKLFF
size: .; V: TRBV28; J: TRBJ2-7; D: TRBD2; DNA: TGTGCCAGCAGCGCCGGGACTAGCGGGACGAACTACGAGCAGTACTTC; CDR3: CASSAGTSGTNYEQYF
size: .; V: TRBV19; J: TRBJ1-5; D: .; DNA: TGTGCCAGTAGTGGAGGCCCTTGGAATCAGCCCCAGCATTTT; CDR3: CASSGGPWNQPQHF
size: many; V: TRBV28; J: TRBJ1-5; D: TRBD1; DNA: TGTGCCAGCAGCCTAGGGTTTGGACAGGGCAATCAGCCCCAGCATTTT; CDR3: CASSLGFGQGNQPQHF
size: .; V: TRBV6-2/TRBV6-3; J: TRBJ1-1; D: TRBD1; DNA: TGTGTCTTAAAACTACCTGGGGACAGGCTAGCTGAAGCTTTCTTT; CDR3: CVLKLPGDRLAEAFF
size: .; V: TRBV27; J: TRBJ2-7; D: TRBD2; DNA: TGTGCCAGCAGAAGGACTAGCGCGAGCTCCTACGAGCAGTACTTC; CDR3: CASRRTSASSYEQYF
size: .; V: TRBV6-4; J: TRBJ2-1; D: .; DNA: TGTGCCAGCAGTGACTTCGGAGGCATCCCCAATGAGCAGTTCTTC; CDR3: CASSDFGGIPNEQFF
size: .; V: TRBV28; J: TRBJ1-2; D: TRBD1; DNA: TGTGCCAGCTCACCCAGGGGTTCCGGGACAGCAAGTAACTATGGCTACACCTTC; CDR3: CASSPRGSGTASNYGYTF
size: many; V: TRBV12-3/TRBV12-4; J: TRBJ1-2; D: .; DNA: TGTGCCAGCAGTTCCAGATGGTTTGGCTACACCTTC; CDR3: CASSSRWFGYTF
size: .; V: TRBV6-1; J: TRBJ2-5; D: TRBD2; DNA: TGTGCCAGCTCTCACCCCATGGTAGCGGGAGAAATAGAGACCCAGTACTTC; CDR3: CASSHPMVAGEIETQYF
size: .; V: TRBV2; J: TRBJ2-3; D: TRBD1; DNA: TGTGCCAGCAGGCACGGACAGGGGGTCACAGATACGCAGTATTTT; CDR3: CASRHGQGVTDTQYF
size: .; V: TRBV12-3/TRBV12-4; J: TRBJ1-1; D: .; DNA: TGTGCCAGTTTTAGGGCCCGGGGCACTGAAGCTTTCTTT; CDR3: CASFRARGTEAFF
size: .; V: TRBV12-3/TRBV12-4; J: TRBJ2-4; D: .; DNA: TGTGCCAGCAGTTATCCTCGCTTCGGGCAAGCCAAAAACATTCAGTACTTC; CDR3: CASSYPRFGQAKNIQYF
size: .; V: TRBV6-2/TRBV6-3; J: TRBJ2-7; D: .; DNA: TGTGCCAGCAGTTACGTCGGGAACCTCTACGAGCAGTACTTC; CDR3: CASSYVGNLYEQYF
size: few; V: TRBV15; J: TRBJ2-3; D: .; DNA: TGTGCCACCCGGCGGATTCGCACAGATACGCAGTATTTT; CDR3: CATRRIRTDTQYF
size: many; V: TRBV6-2/TRBV6-3; J: TRBJ1-1; D: .; DNA: TGTGCCAGCAGTGAATCATGGAAAGTCTTAGACCGGCGTAACACTGAAGCTTTCTTT; CDR3: CASSESWKVLDRRNTEAFF